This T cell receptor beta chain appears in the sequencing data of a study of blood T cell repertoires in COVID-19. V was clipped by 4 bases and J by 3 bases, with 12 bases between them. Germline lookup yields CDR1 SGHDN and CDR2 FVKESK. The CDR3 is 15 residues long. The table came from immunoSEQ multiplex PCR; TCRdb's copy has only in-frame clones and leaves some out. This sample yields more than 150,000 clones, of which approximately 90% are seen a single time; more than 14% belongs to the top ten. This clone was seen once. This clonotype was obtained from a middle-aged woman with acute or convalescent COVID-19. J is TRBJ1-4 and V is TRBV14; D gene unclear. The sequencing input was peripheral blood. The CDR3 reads CASSLQQIPNEKLFF. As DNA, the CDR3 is TGTGCCAGCAGCCTCCAACAGATTCCTAATGAAAAACTGTTTTTT.